Listed here is a single T cell receptor beta chain. Authors' analysis steps: Amplifying reference gene primers gave estimates of nucleated cell counts. Profiled with immunoSEQ multiplex PCR; TCRdb holds only in-frame clones, not every one. V, J and clone size were drawn from that table, and D and trimming were deduced from the DNA. The table has roughly 250,000 clones, around 90% seen once. This CDR3 has 15 residues. V lost 0 bases and J lost 5; bases outside the gene matches: 6. The germline V gene encodes CDR1 LGHNA and CDR2 YSLEER. The sample is drawn from a study of blood T cell repertoires in COVID-19. Study in general: Acute and convalescent COVID-19 specimens originated in the United States, Italy and Spain. T cells, B-cell-depleted T cells, or PBMCs supplied cDNA or gDNA.

This sequence originates from a woman under 40 with acute COVID-19. Sequenced material: PBMCs or T cells enriched from blood (not recorded which). The rearrangement links TRBV4-3 to TRBJ2-7, with 8 bases fitting TRBD1. The CDR3 DNA reads as TGCGCCAGCAGCCAAGAAGGACAGGGAACGAACGAGCAGTACTTC. Translated, it gives CASSQEGQGTNEQYF.